The rows below give T cell receptor beta chains drawn from one sample of a study of blood T cells in healthy people across ages. TCRdb processed the 5' RACE reads anew with MiXCR; each CDR3 protein has one entry. Found here are some 710,000 distinct CDR3 sequences, 46% of them singletons; the top ten hold over 15%. Sequencing was done on a sample of blood. Receptor source: a man older than 75 in good health. The CDR3 runs from the conserved cysteine through the conserved F or W. D genes are given only for firm matches. Only part of the rows carry a size: once, few, many, or a class if the clone is expanded.

few	TRBV6-5	TRBJ2-3	TRBD2	CASRGRVIDTQYF	TGTGCCAGCAGAGGGAGGGTCATAGATACGCAGTATTTT
few	TRBV20-1	TRBJ2-7	TRBD2	CSARDSSGPYEQYF	TGCAGTGCTAGAGATTCTAGCGGTCCCTACGAGCAGTACTTC
-	TRBV28	TRBJ2-1	-	CASTPAGPLLDEQFF	TGTGCCAGCACTCCCGCGGGACCGCTGCTAGATGAGCAGTTCTTC
-	TRBV2	TRBJ2-5	TRBD1	CASSGDRTPQETQYF	TGTGCCAGCAGTGGGGACAGGACTCCCCAAGAGACCCAGTACTTC
-	TRBV29-1	TRBJ1-2	-	CSVEDRLGREGYTF	TGCAGCGTTGAAGATCGGTTGGGGCGCGAGGGCTACACCTTC
once	TRBV29-1	TRBJ2-5	TRBD2	CSVEDPFRGRGYNEQYF	TGCAGCGTTGAAGATCCCTTTCGCGGGAGGGGCTATAATGAGCAGTACTTC
-	TRBV14	TRBJ2-5	TRBD1	CASSQTDRAQYF	TGTGCCAGCAGCCAGACGGACAGGGCACAGTACTTC
few	TRBV20-1	TRBJ2-1	-	CSARHSGGSYNEQFF	TGCAGTGCTCGACACTCTGGGGGGTCCTACAATGAGCAGTTCTTC
-	TRBV20-1	TRBJ2-3	-	CSAKASGTDTQYF	TGCAGTGCTAAAGCTAGCGGCACAGATACGCAGTATTTT
-	TRBV20-1	TRBJ1-2	TRBD1	CSQGADYGYTF	TGCAGTCAGGGGGCTGACTATGGCTACACCTTC
-	TRBV21-1	TRBJ2-7	-	CASGGSRDEQYF	TGTGCCAGCGGGGGGTCTAGAGACGAGCAGTACTTC
-	TRBV2	TRBJ2-5	TRBD1	CASSRRGQGDETQYF	TGTGCCAGCAGTAGGAGAGGACAGGGGGATGAGACCCAGTACTTC
few	TRBV20-1	TRBJ2-3	TRBD1	CSAEQGARTDTQYF	TGCAGTGCGGAACAGGGGGCGAGGACAGATACGCAGTATTTT
-	TRBV6-6	TRBJ1-3	TRBD1	CASSSEQGASGNTIYF	TGTGCCAGCAGTTCGGAGCAGGGGGCGAGCGGAAACACCATATATTTT
-	TRBV7-2	TRBJ2-5	TRBD2	CASSRSGRAEETQYF	TGTGCCAGCAGCCGTAGCGGGAGGGCGGAAGAGACCCAGTACTTC
once	TRBV5-1	TRBJ2-7	-	CASSLGSDSSEQYF	TGCGCCAGCAGCTTGGGATCCGACTCCTCCGAGCAGTACTTC
-	TRBV7-3	TRBJ2-5	TRBD2	CASSQRAGAETQYF	TGTGCCAGCAGCCAACGAGCGGGAGCCGAGACCCAGTACTTC
-	TRBV4-1	TRBJ2-3	TRBD2	CASSQVAGTTDTQYF	TGCGCCAGCAGCCAAGTAGCGGGGACGACAGATACGCAGTATTTT
many	TRBV5-1	TRBJ2-3	TRBD2	CASSLGLAGVKVTDTQYF	TGCGCCAGCAGCTTGGGACTAGCGGGAGTTAAGGTGACAGATACGCAGTATTTT
-	TRBV14	TRBJ2-2	-	CASSQTLSGELFF	TGTGCCAGCAGCCAGACTCTTTCCGGGGAGCTGTTTTTT
many	TRBV27	TRBJ2-7	-	CASSLGRGSYNEQYF	TGTGCCAGCAGCCTGGGGAGAGGCTCCTACAATGAGCAGTACTTC
few	TRBV27	TRBJ2-2	TRBD1	CASSFPPGGTGELFF	TGTGCCAGCAGTTTCCCCCCAGGGGGCACCGGGGAGCTGTTTTTT
-	TRBV2	TRBJ1-6	-	CASRETDSPLHF	TGTGCCAGCAGAGAGACAGATTCACCCCTCCACTTT
once	TRBV7-9	TRBJ2-1	TRBD2	CASSLVILREGQGNEQFF	TGTGCCAGCAGCTTAGTAATACTGCGGGAGGGCCAGGGAAATGAGCAGTTCTTC
few	TRBV7-2	TRBJ1-6	-	CASSSNGADSPLHF	TGTGCCAGCAGCTCCAACGGGGCCGATTCACCCCTCCACTTT
-	TRBV4-3	TRBJ1-1	-	CASSQGTDSENTEAFF	TGCGCCAGCAGCCAAGGGACGGACAGCGAAAACACTGAAGCTTTCTTT
-	TRBV18	TRBJ2-3	TRBD2	CASSLKLAGATDTQYF	TGTGCCAGCTCATTGAAACTAGCGGGAGCGACAGATACGCAGTATTTT
-	TRBV7-9	TRBJ2-2	-	CASSSLNSAGELFF	TGTGCCAGCAGCTCCCTGAATAGCGCCGGGGAGCTGTTTTTT
-	TRBV12-3/TRBV12-4	TRBJ2-4	-	CASSFGGTRVNIQYF	TGTGCCAGCAGTTTTGGCGGGACACGCGTAAACATTCAGTACTTC
-	TRBV12-3/TRBV12-4	TRBJ1-4	-	CASTSWRGDSTNEKLFF	TGTGCCAGCACCTCCTGGAGGGGGGATTCAACTAATGAAAAACTGTTTTTT
once	TRBV7-7	TRBJ2-5	-	CASSPLGVGEAQYF	TGTGCCAGCAGCCCCTTGGGGGTAGGGGAGGCCCAGTACTTC
-	TRBV10-3	TRBJ2-5	-	CAIMTDNEQYF	TGTGCCATCATGACAGACAATGAGCAGTACTTC
few	TRBV29-1	TRBJ2-5	TRBD1	CSVEDRDRGLNEQYF	TGCAGCGTTGAAGATCGGGACAGGGGGCTTAATGAGCAGTACTTC
few	TRBV4-2	TRBJ2-7	-	CASSQAQSYEQYF	TGTGCCAGCAGCCAAGCGCAGTCCTACGAGCAGTACTTC
-	TRBV7-9	TRBJ2-5	TRBD1	CASSLVGQGRLGETQYF	TGTGCCAGCAGCTTAGTAGGACAGGGTCGACTAGGAGAGACCCAGTACTTC
-	TRBV6-6	TRBJ1-2	TRBD1	CASSYPGQGDNYGYTF	TGTGCCAGCAGTTACCCGGGACAGGGGGATAACTATGGCTACACCTTC
many	TRBV4-1	TRBJ2-7	TRBD2	CASSSGTKFYEQYF	TGCGCCAGCAGCTCGGGGACTAAATTTTACGAGCAGTACTTC
-	TRBV6-2/TRBV6-3	TRBJ1-2	-	CASSTILTVANYGYTF	TGTGCCAGCAGTACGATATTGACAGTAGCTAACTATGGCTACACCTTC
-	TRBV30	TRBJ2-3	TRBD1	CAWNRDRGKDTQYF	TGTGCCTGGAATAGGGACAGGGGAAAAGATACGCAGTATTTT
-	TRBV6-1	TRBJ2-7	TRBD2	CASSEAWAGAYEQYF	TGTGCCAGCAGTGAAGCGTGGGCGGGGGCCTACGAGCAGTACTTC
few	TRBV20-1	TRBJ2-5	TRBD2	CSARSGTSGRETQYF	TGTAGTGCTCGCTCCGGGACTAGCGGGAGAGAGACCCAGTACTTC
few	TRBV10-3	TRBJ2-3	TRBD2	CAISDTGTSYFTDTQYF	TGTGCCATCAGTGATACCGGGACTAGCTACTTCACAGATACGCAGTATTTT
few	TRBV30	TRBJ2-3	-	CAWSEAPHTQYF	TGTGCCTGGAGTGAGGCTCCCCATACGCAGTATTTT
few	TRBV5-1	TRBJ1-2	TRBD1	CASSYFPGQASNYGYTF	TGCGCCAGCAGCTACTTCCCGGGACAGGCTTCGAACTATGGCTACACCTTC
-	TRBV29-1	TRBJ2-2	-	CSGEQGDTGELFF	TGCAGCGGTGAACAGGGTGACACCGGGGAGCTGTTTTTT
few	TRBV5-1	TRBJ1-6	-	CASSSDGYNSPLHF	TGCGCCAGCAGCTCGGACGGGTATAATTCACCCCTCCACTTT
-	TRBV10-3	TRBJ1-2	TRBD1	CAISPGQPYGYTF	TGTGCCATCAGTCCGGGACAGCCCTATGGCTACACCTTC